These T cell receptor beta chains were read from a single sample in a study of blood T cell repertoires in COVID-19. Clones were sequenced by immunoSEQ multiplex PCR, and TCRdb holds only the in-frame ones, with some missing. Among tens of thousands of clones listed, 88% were seen once. Sample: peripheral blood. Every receptor here comes from a human donor in a cohort sampled during active COVID-19. Both conserved end residues are part of each CDR3. D genes are given only for firm matches. Not every row has a clone size; where given, it reads once, few, many or a size class.

V: TRBV19
size: -
D: -
J: TRBJ1-6
DNA: TGTGCCAGTAGTATATTCCCCGGGGATCACGACCTCTATAATTCACCCCTCCACTTT
CDR3: CASSIFPGDHDLYNSPLHF

V: TRBV7-9
size: -
D: -
J: TRBJ1-2
DNA: TGTGCCAGCAGCTTAGGAGGGGAGGTCTATGGCTACACCTTC
CDR3: CASSLGGEVYGYTF

V: TRBV5-4
size: -
D: -
J: TRBJ2-2
DNA: TGTGCCAGCAGCTTATCACAGGGGAACACCGGGGAGCTGTTTTTT
CDR3: CASSLSQGNTGELFF

V: TRBV19
size: -
D: -
J: TRBJ2-7
DNA: TGTGCCAGTAGTATCCTTCACGGGACTTACGAGCAGTACTTC
CDR3: CASSILHGTYEQYF

V: TRBV5-1
size: -
D: -
J: TRBJ2-1
DNA: TGCGCCAGCAGCTTGGTTCCCCCTAACAATGAGCAGTTCTTC
CDR3: CASSLVPPNNEQFF

V: TRBV27
size: -
D: -
J: TRBJ2-7
DNA: TGTGCCAGCAGTCTGCGTTCCTACGAGCAGTACTTC
CDR3: CASSLRSYEQYF

V: TRBV30
size: -
D: TRBD1
J: TRBJ1-2
DNA: TGTGCCTGGAGAAAGGCCGGACAGGGGATGATTAATGGCTACACCTTC
CDR3: CAWRKAGQGMINGYTF

V: TRBV2
size: -
D: TRBD1
J: TRBJ1-2
DNA: TGTGCCACGAACTCCGGACCGGGACAGGGGGACTATGGCTACACCTTC
CDR3: CATNSGPGQGDYGYTF

V: TRBV5-6
size: -
D: -
J: TRBJ1-2
DNA: TGTGCCAGCAGCACACGACAGGATATAACCCATAACTATGGCTACACCTTC
CDR3: CASSTRQDITHNYGYTF

V: TRBV4-3
size: -
D: TRBD1
J: TRBJ1-4
DNA: TGCGCCAGCAGCCACGGGACAGGGAGTGAAAAACTGTTTTTT
CDR3: CASSHGTGSEKLFF

V: TRBV7-9
size: once
D: -
J: TRBJ1-1
DNA: TGTGCCAGCAGCTTAAGCGTTCCGGGTAACACTGAAGCTTTCTTT
CDR3: CASSLSVPGNTEAFF

V: TRBV24-1
size: -
D: -
J: TRBJ2-1
DNA: TGTGCCACCAGTGATTTTAACGAGGATGTGGAGCAGTTCTTC
CDR3: CATSDFNEDVEQFF

V: TRBV11-2
size: once
D: -
J: TRBJ2-2
DNA: TGTGCCAGCACCTTCAGGGGGACTAGTGTTACCGGGGAGCTGTTTTTT
CDR3: CASTFRGTSVTGELFF

V: TRBV7-3
size: -
D: TRBD2
J: TRBJ2-1
DNA: TGTGCCAGCAGTTTAGCGGGAGAGCGGGTCTACAATGAGCAGTTCTTC
CDR3: CASSLAGERVYNEQFF

V: TRBV5-6
size: -
D: TRBD1
J: TRBJ2-7
DNA: TGTGCCAGCAGCTTGGGGGGACAGGTAGTGCGCGAGCAGTACTTC
CDR3: CASSLGGQVVREQYF

V: TRBV19
size: once
D: TRBD2
J: TRBJ2-1
DNA: TGTGCCAGTAGCGGACACCCCGGGACTAGCGGGGGAAGGCATGAGCAGTTCTTC
CDR3: CASSGHPGTSGGRHEQFF

V: TRBV12-3/TRBV12-4
size: -
D: TRBD1
J: TRBJ1-5
DNA: TGTGCCAGCAGTGGGACAGGGATCCAGCCCCAGCATTTT
CDR3: CASSGTGIQPQHF

V: TRBV18
size: once
D: -
J: TRBJ1-1
DNA: TGTGCCAGCTCACCGCGAGTGAACACTGAAGCTTTCTTT
CDR3: CASSPRVNTEAFF

V: TRBV11-3
size: -
D: TRBD2
J: TRBJ2-2
DNA: TGTGCCAGCAGCTCCGGACTAGCGGGGGCGAACACCGGGGAGCTGTTTTTT
CDR3: CASSSGLAGANTGELFF

V: TRBV7-2
size: -
D: -
J: TRBJ2-3
DNA: TGTGCCAGCAGCTCGCGACTCAGCACAGATACGCAGTATTTT
CDR3: CASSSRLSTDTQYF

V: TRBV19
size: -
D: TRBD2
J: TRBJ2-3
DNA: TGTGCCAGTAGTATGTTTGGCGGGAGTTCCGATACGCAGTATTTT
CDR3: CASSMFGGSSDTQYF

V: TRBV19
size: few
D: -
J: TRBJ1-5
DNA: TGTGCCAGTAGTATAGTACAGGGACAGCCCCAGCATTTT
CDR3: CASSIVQGQPQHF

V: TRBV7-2
size: -
D: -
J: TRBJ1-1
DNA: TGTGCCAGCACCTTGGGGAGGGGGGAATATACTGAAGCTTTCTTT
CDR3: CASTLGRGEYTEAFF

V: TRBV7-2
size: -
D: -
J: TRBJ2-2
DNA: TGTGCCAGCAGCTTAGTACCAGGCCCGAACACCGGGGAGCTGTTTTTT
CDR3: CASSLVPGPNTGELFF

V: TRBV5-1
size: few
D: -
J: TRBJ1-6
DNA: TGCGCCAGCAGCCTACCAGGGAATGGGTATTCACCCCTCCACTTT
CDR3: CASSLPGNGYSPLHF

V: TRBV6-5
size: once
D: -
J: TRBJ1-6
DNA: TGTGCCAGCAGTTTCAGACAGTATAATTCACCCCTCCACTTT
CDR3: CASSFRQYNSPLHF

V: TRBV15
size: once
D: TRBD2
J: TRBJ2-3
DNA: TGTGCCACCAGCCAGCGACTAGCGGGACCCACAGATACGCAGTATTTT
CDR3: CATSQRLAGPTDTQYF

V: TRBV3-1/TRBV3-2
size: few
D: -
J: TRBJ2-2
DNA: TGTGCCAGCAGCCAAGTAGGGCGGGAGAACACCGGGGAGCTGTTTTTT
CDR3: CASSQVGRENTGELFF

V: TRBV3-1/TRBV3-2
size: -
D: -
J: TRBJ2-5
DNA: TGTGCCAGCAGCCAAGCGGGGGAGACCCAGTACTTC
CDR3: CASSQAGETQYF

V: TRBV21-1
size: -
D: -
J: TRBJ1-1
DNA: TGTGCCAGCACCGACCAATCCAGGGGCCCTGAAGCTTTCTTT
CDR3: CASTDQSRGPEAFF

V: TRBV15
size: -
D: TRBD1
J: TRBJ1-5
DNA: TGTGCCACCAGCAGTCCGGGACAGCCCAATCAGCCCCAGCATTTT
CDR3: CATSSPGQPNQPQHF

V: TRBV11-2
size: -
D: -
J: TRBJ2-3
DNA: TGTGCCAGCAGCTTAGATCGCAGGAAACTAGCAGATACGCAGTATTTT
CDR3: CASSLDRRKLADTQYF

V: TRBV6-5
size: -
D: TRBD1
J: TRBJ2-5
DNA: TGTGCCAGTACGAAGCAGGGGGCTTTCCAAGAGACCCAGTACTTC
CDR3: CASTKQGAFQETQYF

V: TRBV5-1
size: -
D: TRBD2
J: TRBJ2-7
DNA: TGCGCCAGCAGTCTAATCGGGACTAGTCCTCACGAGCAGTACTTC
CDR3: CASSLIGTSPHEQYF

V: TRBV5-1
size: once
D: -
J: TRBJ1-3
DNA: TGCGCCAGCAGCTTGGTCGGACAGCTGGGAAACACCATATATTTT
CDR3: CASSLVGQLGNTIYF

V: TRBV27
size: once
D: -
J: TRBJ2-7
DNA: TGTGCCAGCAGTTCCAGGGTCGACGAGCAGTACTTC
CDR3: CASSSRVDEQYF

V: TRBV3-1/TRBV3-2
size: -
D: TRBD2
J: TRBJ2-2
DNA: TGTGCCAGCAGCCTCCCTCGATCGCGGGGGGGCACCGGGGAGCTGTTTTTT
CDR3: CASSLPRSRGGTGELFF

V: TRBV19
size: -
D: -
J: TRBJ1-5
DNA: TGTGCCAGTAGTATTGGATCAGGGTCCGATCAGCCCCAGCATTTT
CDR3: CASSIGSGSDQPQHF

V: TRBV6-2/TRBV6-3
size: -
D: TRBD2
J: TRBJ2-2
DNA: TGTGCCAGCAGTTGGGGACTAGCGGGGCACGCCGGGGAGCTGTTTTTT
CDR3: CASSWGLAGHAGELFF

V: TRBV6-5
size: -
D: TRBD1
J: TRBJ2-7
DNA: TGTGCCGGACACACAGGGGGCGGCGAGCAGTACTTC
CDR3: CAGHTGGGEQYF

V: TRBV7-2
size: -
D: -
J: TRBJ1-4
DNA: TGTGCCAGCAGCTCCGGTGCAACTAATGAAAAACTGTTTTTT
CDR3: CASSSGATNEKLFF

V: TRBV24-1
size: -
D: -
J: TRBJ2-2
DNA: TGTGCCACCAGTGCGTCAGATTATATCACCGGGGAGCTGTTTTTT
CDR3: CATSASDYITGELFF

V: TRBV4-2
size: few
D: -
J: TRBJ1-4
DNA: TGTGCCAGCAGCCAGGAGACTGCAACTAATGAAAAACTGTTTTTT
CDR3: CASSQETATNEKLFF

V: TRBV21-1
size: -
D: -
J: TRBJ1-2
DNA: TGTGCCAGCAGACCGATCAGGGGACCAAACTATGGCTACACCTTC
CDR3: CASRPIRGPNYGYTF

V: TRBV2
size: -
D: -
J: TRBJ2-7
DNA: TGTGCCAGCAGTGAAGCGCTTATTCGGGACTACGAGCAGTACTTC
CDR3: CASSEALIRDYEQYF

V: TRBV5-6
size: -
D: -
J: TRBJ2-5
DNA: TGTGCCAGCAGCTTCGACATACAAGAGACCCAGTACTTC
CDR3: CASSFDIQETQYF

V: TRBV24-1
size: once
D: TRBD2
J: TRBJ2-1
DNA: TGTGCCACCAGTGATTCCAGGACTAGCGGGAGCTCCTACAATGAGCAGTTCTTC
CDR3: CATSDSRTSGSSYNEQFF

V: TRBV7-3
size: -
D: -
J: TRBJ1-1
DNA: TGTGCCAGCAGCTTAACGCCCAGGGGGAACACTGAAGCTTTCTTT
CDR3: CASSLTPRGNTEAFF

V: TRBV6-5
size: -
D: -
J: TRBJ1-1
DNA: TGTGCCAGCAGTTCGACAGCCGAAAACACTGAAGCTTTCTTT
CDR3: CASSSTAENTEAFF

V: TRBV5-1
size: -
D: -
J: TRBJ1-3
DNA: TGCGCCAGCAGGACGGACACCAGCTCTGGAAACACCATATATTTT
CDR3: CASRTDTSSGNTIYF

V: TRBV6-5
size: -
D: TRBD1
J: TRBJ1-5
DNA: TGTGCCAGCAGTAGGCAGGGGGCGGGGGAGCCCCAGCATTTT
CDR3: CASSRQGAGEPQHF

V: TRBV9
size: -
D: TRBD1
J: TRBJ1-6
DNA: TGTGCCAGCAGCGTATCCGGGACAGGGGATTCACCCCTCCACTTT
CDR3: CASSVSGTGDSPLHF

V: TRBV19
size: -
D: TRBD1
J: TRBJ2-7
DNA: TGTGCCAGTAGTACCCACAGGGGGGATGTCTACGAGCAGTACTTC
CDR3: CASSTHRGDVYEQYF

V: TRBV18
size: -
D: TRBD2
J: TRBJ2-2
DNA: TGTGCCAGCTCGATAACTAGCGGGAGTACTACCGGGGAGCTGTTTTTT
CDR3: CASSITSGSTTGELFF

V: TRBV7-9
size: -
D: -
J: TRBJ2-6
DNA: TGTGCCAGCAGCGACCGGACTCCTGGGGCCAACGTCCTGACTTTC
CDR3: CASSDRTPGANVLTF

V: TRBV7-9
size: few
D: -
J: TRBJ1-1
DNA: TGTGCCAGCAGCACCTATAATGAAGCTTTCTTT
CDR3: CASSTYNEAFF

V: TRBV25-1
size: -
D: TRBD1
J: TRBJ1-2
DNA: TGTGCCAGCAACGGACAGGGGGTTTTAGGTGGCTACACCTTC
CDR3: CASNGQGVLGGYTF